The source of this TCR beta chain is a study of fetal regulatory T cell absence and autoimmunity. About the study: IPEX patients had exocrine pancreas autoimmunity without clinical diabetes. Notes on the study in general: Some top pancreas TCR clones were over 85-fold enriched versus cord blood.

This was a survey-level run. Measured with immunoSEQ multiplex PCR; TCRdb has only the in-frame clones, and not every one. The table lists about 50,000 clones, roughly 80% of them singletons, with roughly 0.37% in the top ten. For this clone: The target antigen is unknown.

The receptor was derived from a newborn boy with IPEX syndrome. What was sequenced was cord blood.

This CDR3 reads CAWTGLGRTGELFF. The CDR3 nucleotides are TGTGCCTGGACCGGGTTGGGTCGGACCGGGGAGCTGTTTTTT. The chain uses TRBV30 and TRBJ2-2; D is ambiguous. The V gene's germline CDR1 is GTSNPN and CDR2 SVGIG (reference sequence). The CDR3 runs to 14 residues. V gave up 4 bases and J gave up 5 bases, with 14 bases separating them. Together with reference TRBV30 and TRBJ2-2, the CDR3 gives the full variable domain: SQTIHQWPATLVQPVGSPLSLECTVEGTSNPNLYWYRQAAGRGLQLLFYSVGIGQISSEVPQNLSASRPQDRQFILSSKKLLLSDSGFYLCAWTGLGRTGELFFGEGSRLTVL.